These 18 T cell receptor beta chains originate from one sample sequenced in a study of beta chain features in type 1 diabetes (dated by TCRdb to between 2017 and 2018). The protocol used for the library was the immunoSEQ multiplex PCR assay. The entire isolated RNA was reverse transcribed using the High Capacity cDNA Reverse Transcription Kit, and thus expressed TCRB transcripts were sequenced. TCRdb mirrors the immuneACCESS table, restricted to in-frame sequences. Some clones are absent from its copies; in checked studies, under half trace to an unresolved V gene, and the reason for the others is unknown. In all, the sample holds about 930,000 clones, and 15% to 20% of those were seen once. The biggest ten clones account for around 0.02% of the sample. The specimen sequenced was naive CD4+ T cells from blood. Read against the paper, the sample's cell subset or site label means: true naive CD4+ T cells. The receptors originated from a woman aged 18-29 years in good health.

V is TRBV19 and J is TRBJ2-2, with 7 positions matching TRBD1. Germline CDR1 is LNHDA and CDR2 is SQIVND (reference sequence). CDR3 length equals 14 residues. J was trimmed by 10 bases and V by 6 bases; bases with no gene match: 11. CDR3 sequence: CASRLATGRLELFF. The CDR3 DNA reads as TGTGCCAGTAGATTGGCGACAGGGCGGTTGGAGCTGTTTTTT.

This clone was seen only a few times. The chain has TRBV28 and TRBJ1-1; D is undetermined. There are 12 residues in the CDR3. V lost 5 bases to trimming and J lost 3 bases, with 7 bases between them. Germline V gene sequence: CDR1 MDHEN, CDR2 SYDVKM. The CDR3 is CASSQRYTEAFF. CDR3 DNA sequence: TGTGCCAGCAGTCAGAGGTACACTGAAGCTTTCTTT.

This clone appeared a few times. The V call is TRBV9, the J call TRBJ1-2; D is undetermined. V lost 3 bases and J lost 1, with 10 bases in between. Germline assignment: CDR1 SGDLS and CDR2 YYNGEE. The CDR3 extends over 14 amino acids. Written as DNA, the CDR3 is TGTGCCAGCAGCGACGCAGTCTATAACTATGGCTACACCTTC. It encodes CASSDAVYNYGYTF.

This clone was observed a few times. J is TRBJ2-5 and V is TRBV29-1, with 7 bases identical to TRBD2. Trimming took 5 bases from V and 5 from J; bases not matched to a gene: 8. The CDR3 consists of 13 residues. Germline loops: CDR1 SQVTM, CDR2 ANQGSEA. CDR3 sequence (DNA): TGCAGCGTTTGGGGCGGGGGTCGGGAGACCCAGTACTTC. It codes for CSVWGGGRETQYF.

J is TRBJ2-5 and V is TRBV2; D possibly uses TRBD1 or TRBD2 (5 bases each). Germline V gives CDR1 SNHLY, CDR2 FYNNEI. V was trimmed by 8 bases and J by 4 bases, leaving 11 bases between them. This CDR3 spans 12 amino acids. CDR3 loop: CASGARGETQYF. CDR3 nucleotides: TGTGCCAGCGGGGCGAGGGGAGAGACCCAGTACTTC.

This clone was seen a single time. The chain carries TRBV15 and TRBJ2-5; possibly TRBD2 for D (5 bases). With the DNA end fitting TRBJ2-7 better, the J assignment may be wrong. The CDR3 is 16 amino acids. Germline V gene lookup returns CDR1 LNHNV and CDR2 YYDKDF (reference sequence). CDR3 sequence reads: CATSRDFGGGSYEQYF. CDR3 in DNA: TGTGCCACCAGCAGAGATTTCGGAGGTGGTTCCTACGAGCAGTACTTC.

This chain links TRBV27 with TRBJ1-2; 7 nucleotides align to TRBD1. Germline CDR1 is MNHEY and CDR2 is SMNVEV (reference sequence). This CDR3 spans 16 amino acids. V shed 4 bases and J 4 bases; nucleotides not matched to a gene: 12. The CDR3 sequence is CASSSLGDRSSYGYTF. For the CDR3, the DNA is TGTGCCAGCAGTTCCCTCGGGGACAGAAGCTCCTATGGCTACACCTTC.

The chain carries TRBV7-2 and TRBJ1-4; 7 bases match TRBD1. From germline, CDR1 is SGHTA and CDR2 FQGNSA. With V trimmed by 6 bases and J by 0 bases, 4 bases remained unmatched. This CDR3 has 15 amino acids. The CDR3 spells CASSRTGTTNEKLFF. The DNA for the CDR3 is TGTGCCAGCAGTCGGACAGGAACAACTAATGAAAAACTGTTTTTT. The entire variable domain, with the rest obtained from reference TRBV7-2 and TRBJ1-4, is as follows: GAGVSQSPSNKVTEKGKDVELRCDPISGHTALYWYRQSLGQGLEFLIYFQGNSAPDKSGLPSDRFSAERTGGSVSTLTIQRTQQEDSAVYLCASSRTGTTNEKLFFGSGTQLSVL.

V and J are TRBV5-1 and TRBJ2-1; TRBD2 aligns across 11 bases. Germline V CDR1 and CDR2: SGHRS, YFSETQ. Unmatched junction bases numbered 9, after V lost 4 bases and J lost 6 bases. The CDR3 is 16 amino acids. The CDR3 spells CASSVTGTSGFNEQFF. Here the CDR3 DNA reads TGCGCCAGCAGCGTAACCGGGACTAGCGGTTTCAATGAGCAGTTCTTC.

This clone was detected only a few times. The CDR3 nucleotides are TGTGCCAGCAGCTTAGGTCCAGGGCGAGTGGAGCCCCAGTACTTC. Amino acid sequence: CASSLGPGRVEPQYF. The V and J genes are TRBV5-6 and TRBJ2-5; possible D gene TRBD1, 5 bases. The V end lost 2 bases, the J end lost 9 bases, and 20 bases lay between the germline ends. Germline assignment: CDR1 SGHDT and CDR2 YYEEEE. The CDR3 covers 15 residues.

The chain employs TRBV2 and TRBJ2-1; possibly TRBD1 or TRBD2 for D (5 bases each). V was shortened by 1 base and J by 4 bases, with 14 bases between the two germline ends. The CDR3 length is 16 residues. Germline V CDR1 and CDR2: SNHLY, FYNNEI. DNA of the CDR3: TGTGCCAGCAGTGAAGTCGGGACCGAAGTTTACAATGAGCAGTTCTTC. Translating gives CASSEVGTEVYNEQFF.

This clone was counted between two and nine times. This chain joins TRBV9 and TRBJ2-2, with D perhaps matching TRBD1 or TRBD2 (6 bases each). CDR1 and CDR2 (germline): SGDLS, YYNGEE. V was shortened by 0 bases and J by 0 bases, with 12 bases between the two germline ends. CDR3 size: 17 residues. This CDR3 reads CASSVATGASNTGELFF. The DNA for the CDR3 is TGTGCCAGCAGCGTAGCTACGGGGGCGTCGAACACCGGGGAGCTGTTTTTT. Supplemented by reference TRBV9 and TRBJ2-2, the full variable domain reads DSGVTQTPKHLITATGQRVTLRCSPRSGDLSVYWYQQSLDQGLQFLIQYYNGEERAKGNILERFSAQQFPDLHSELNLSSLELGDSALYFCASSVATGASNTGELFFGEGSRLTVL.

The chain uses TRBV19 and TRBJ2-1, with 7 bases matching TRBD1. V gave up 8 bases and J gave up 8 bases; unmatched junction bases: 15. The CDR3 has 15 amino acids. Germline CDR1 reads LNHDA; CDR2 reads SQIVND (reference sequence). This chain's CDR3 is CASGDRRQGTDEQFF. DNA of the CDR3: TGTGCCAGTGGGGACCGGCGACAGGGTACCGATGAGCAGTTCTTC. The entire variable domain, with the rest obtained from reference TRBV19 and TRBJ2-1, is as follows: DGGITQSPKYLFRKEGQNVTLSCEQNLNHDAMYWYRQDPGQGLRLIYYSQIVNDFQKGDIAEGYSVSREKKESFPLTVTSAQKNPTAFYLCASGDRRQGTDEQFFGPGTRLTVL.

There are a few counts of this clone. The chain joins TRBV6-1 to TRBJ1-2; D call uncertain. Germline values: CDR1 MNHNS, CDR2 SASEGT. The CDR3 spans 13 residues. V lost 0 bases and J lost 4, with 6 bases in between. The CDR3, as DNA: TGTGCCAGCAGTGAAGCGGCAATCTATGGCTACACCTTC. This encodes CASSEAAIYGYTF.

The chain carries TRBV19 and TRBJ1-2, with a tentative D call TRBD1 (6 bases). Germline values: CDR1 LNHDA, CDR2 SQIVND (reference sequence). The CDR3 totals 12 residues. Trimming cost V 3 bases and J 8 bases, with 10 bases left between them. CDR3 nucleotides: TGTGCCAGTAGTATGCAGGGGAGAGGCTACACCTTC. Translated: CASSMQGRGYTF.

This clone was detected a few times. The chain uses TRBV7-9 and TRBJ2-1; no reliable D call. The germline V gene has CDR1 SEHNR and CDR2 FQNEAQ (reference sequence). This CDR3 is 14 amino acids long. V lost 0 bases to trimming and J lost 6 bases, with 9 bases between them. CDR3 DNA sequence: TGTGCCAGCAGCTTAGCGTTTACAGTCAATGAGCAGTTCTTC. Amino acids: CASSLAFTVNEQFF.

This clone was counted only a few times. V gene TRBV5-6 combines with J gene TRBJ2-5; TRBD2 matches 9 bases. The junction had 7 bases not matched to a gene; V was cut back by 2 bases and J by 2 bases. The CDR3 consists of 16 residues. Germline V gene data show CDR1 as SGHDT and CDR2 as YYEEEE. The CDR3 is CASSFEREDVQETQYF. The CDR3 bases are TGTGCCAGCAGCTTTGAGCGGGAGGATGTACAAGAGACCCAGTACTTC.

This clone was seen only a few times. V usage is TRBV10-3 and J usage is TRBJ2-2; 9 positions agree with TRBD1. CDR3 length equals 17 residues. Germline V gives CDR1 ENHRY, CDR2 SYGVKD. V dropped 6 bases and J dropped 4; count of bases not matched to a gene: 12. CDR3 DNA: TGTGCCATCAGGCGAGGGACAGGGACCGACGGCACCGGGGAGCTGTTTTTT. Its translation is CAIRRGTGTDGTGELFF.